This T cell receptor beta chain was observed in a study of shared clonotypes between healthy human individuals. Findings and caveats of the study: Clonotypes shared by all four sorted-subset donors had higher generation probabilities than non-shared clonotypes. What naive subsets generally showed was a larger estimated richness than memory subsets showed. Sequencing depth was a factor that was expected to affect clonotype sharing among donors.

Authors' data handling: Filtering differed because ImmunoSEQ produced junction-only sequences that carried no quality scores. Some clones are missing from TCRdb's copy, which holds only in-frame ones; the method was immunoSEQ multiplex PCR. V, J and clone size were drawn from that table, and D and trimming were deduced from the DNA. The sample consists of about 1.1 million clones, around 78% of them appearing once. Germline V gene data show CDR1 as MDHEN and CDR2 as SYDVKM. This CDR3 region has 18 residues. V dropped 6 bases and J dropped 4; count of bases not matched to a gene: 14. Comments on this clone: Its antigen is unknown.

The chain has TRBV28 and TRBJ2-7, with 14 positions matching TRBD2. Sequencing was performed on memory CD4+ T cells from PBMCs. Subset denoted: CD45RA-negative fraction. The clonotype originates from a man aged 18 to 30 in good health. Some clones in this sample may be carry-over from other donors' samples. CDR3 residues: CASSHYPGLAGVGYEQYF. The CDR3 DNA reads TGTGCCAGCAGCCACTACCCGGGACTAGCGGGGGTTGGGTACGAGCAGTACTTC. Drawing the rest from reference TRBV28 and TRBJ2-7, the complete variable domain is DVKVTQSSRYLVKRTGEKVFLECVQDMDHENMFWYRQDPGLGLRLIYFSYDVKMKEKGDIPEGYSVSREKKERFSLILESASTNQTSMYLCASSHYPGLAGVGYEQYFGPGTRLTVT.